Shown below are 13 T cell receptor beta chains from a single sample sequenced in a study of blood T cell repertoires in COVID-19. Data came from immunoSEQ multiplex PCR; TCRdb stores just in-frame clones and leaves some out. Of under 300,000 clones in the sample, 86% were seen once. Material for sequencing was peripheral blood. These receptors were collected from a woman between 65 and 79 years old with COVID-19, enrolled during active disease.

The rearrangement joins TRBV5-4 to TRBJ2-2; 7 positions agree with TRBD2. The trim removed 6 bases at V and 4 bases at J, leaving 3 bases unmatched. Germline loops: CDR1 SGHNT, CDR2 YYREEE (reference sequence). CDR3 length: 13 residues. CDR3: CASTGGGTGELFF. In nucleotides, the CDR3 is TGTGCCAGCACGGGGGGTGGCACCGGGGAGCTGTTTTTT.

The rearrangement uses TRBV5-4 and TRBJ1-2; D gene uncertain. The CDR3 sequence is 14 residues long. The V gene's germline CDR1 is SGHNT and CDR2 YYREEE (reference sequence). Trimming cost V 2 bases and J 7 bases, with 15 bases left between them. This CDR3 is CASSFPRGLTGYTF. The CDR3 nucleotides read TGTGCCAGCAGCTTTCCCCGGGGTTTAACTGGCTACACCTTC.

The J gene is TRBJ1-2, the V gene TRBV6-5; 8 positions match TRBD1. The J segment lost 8 bases and the V segment lost 7 bases, leaving 15 bases of the junction unmatched. The germline V gene has CDR1 MNHEY and CDR2 SVGAGI. This CDR3 contains 15 residues. DNA for the CDR3: TGTGCCAGCACCATATCCCCCCAGGGGGCGGAAGGCTACACCTTC. Its translation: CASTISPQGAEGYTF.

The chain employs TRBV4-3 and TRBJ2-3, with D maybe TRBD2 (6 bases). Per the germline V gene, CDR1 is LGHNA and CDR2 is YSLEER. The CDR3 contains 16 residues. The V end was cut by 0 bases, the J end by 5 bases, with 15 bases between. The DNA for the CDR3 is TGCGCCAGCAGCCAAGATTCAGGAGGGCGAGTAGATACGCAGTATTTT. As protein: CASSQDSGGRVDTQYF.

CDR3 residues: CSAGDSDYSYGYTF. Here the CDR3 DNA reads TGCAGCGCAGGGGACAGCGACTACAGCTATGGCTACACCTTC. The chain employs TRBV29-1 and TRBJ1-2, with TRBD1 matching over 7 bases. CDR3 size: 14 residues. The V segment lost 7 bases and the J segment 4 bases; nucleotides outside the gene matches: 12. The germline CDR1 and CDR2 sequences are SQVTM and ANQGSEA.

The V and J genes are TRBV18 and TRBJ1-4; 7 bases are a match to TRBD1. V was pared by 0 bases and J by 5 bases, with 3 bases of the junction left unmatched. CDR1 is KGHSH and CDR2 is LQKENI in the germline V gene. The CDR3 has 15 amino acids. CDR3 sequence reads: CASSPPTGINEKLFF. In DNA, the CDR3 is TGTGCCAGCTCACCACCGACAGGGATCAATGAAAAACTGTTTTTT.

The chain recombines TRBV7-8 with TRBJ1-1, with 9 bases matching TRBD1. The J segment lost 0 bases and the V segment lost 7 bases, leaving 3 bases of the junction unmatched. From germline, CDR1 is SGHVS and CDR2 FQNEAQ. The CDR3 consists of 14 residues. The CDR3 DNA sequence: TGTGCCAGCACCACAGGGGGCATGAACACTGAAGCTTTCTTT. As protein: CASTTGGMNTEAFF. The variable domain in full, with the rest retrieved from reference TRBV7-8 and TRBJ1-1, is GAGVSQSPRYKVAKRGQDVALRCDPISGHVSLFWYQQALGQGPEFLTYFQNEAQLDKSGLPSDRFFAERPEGSVSTLKIQRTQQEDSAVYLCASTTGGMNTEAFFGQGTRLTVV.

The genes are TRBV27 and TRBJ2-5, with unresolved D. CDR1 is MNHEY and CDR2 is SMNVEV in the germline V gene (reference sequence). With 4 bases removed from V and 4 bases from J, the gap between germline ends came to 4 bases. There are 11 residues in the CDR3. As DNA, the CDR3 is TGTGCCAGCAGTTCCCGAGAGACCCAGTACTTC. Translating it yields CASSSRETQYF.

This clone was seen more than once but under ten times. The rearrangement uses TRBV10-3 and TRBJ2-7, with D possibly TRBD2 on 6 matching bases. There are 15 residues in the CDR3. The germline V gene encodes CDR1 ENHRY and CDR2 SYGVKD. The V gene lost 8 bases and the J gene lost 2 bases, with 19 bases spanning the gap. The DNA of the CDR3 is TGTGCCATCCAAAAAGGGGCGGGGACCCCCTACGAGCAGTACTTC. Translated: CAIQKGAGTPYEQYF.

The genes are TRBV12-3 or TRBV12-4 and TRBJ2-1; a possible D gene is TRBD2 (5 bases). This CDR3 contains 13 residues. Trimming pared 6 bases from V and 8 bases from J, leaving 14 bases between. CDR3 nucleotide sequence: TGTGCCAGCAGGGGATCAAGGACTCATGAGCAGTTCTTC. It translates to CASRGSRTHEQFF.

This clone is a singleton in its sample. The chain is built from TRBV28 and TRBJ1-1; 7 bases map to TRBD1. The CDR3 length is 16 residues. With 3 bases clipped from V and 5 bases from J, the junction kept 12 bases outside the gene matches. Germline-derived CDR1 and CDR2 are MDHEN and SYDVKM. CDR3 amino acids: CASSLPGGSEGTEAFF. CDR3 sequence (DNA): TGTGCCAGCAGTTTGCCAGGGGGGTCGGAAGGGACTGAAGCTTTCTTT.

The rearrangement uses TRBV19 and TRBJ1-2; D is uncertain. This CDR3 is built from 17 residues. Between the trimmed V and J ends, which lost 5 bases and 1 base, there was a span of 20 bases. The germline CDR1 and CDR2 sequences are LNHDA and SQIVND (reference sequence). The CDR3 here is CASSPQEGGSLNYGYTF. CDR3 nucleotides: TGTGCCAGTAGTCCCCAAGAGGGAGGGAGCCTTAACTATGGCTACACCTTC.

Points on this clone: A read error may produce the germline difference seen at one junction end. This specimen includes other DNA sequences encoding the same CDR3. J is TRBJ1-2 and V is TRBV6-2 or TRBV6-3; D is unclear. Germline CDR1 and CDR2: MNHEY and SVGEGT. This CDR3 has 13 amino acids. The CDR3 loop is CASSFYTYYGYTF. CDR3 sequence (DNA): TGTGCTAGCAGTTTTTACACCTACTATGGCTACACCTTC.